The sequence of this T cell receptor beta chain was determined in a study of T cell responses to AZD1222 COVID-19 vaccine. Whole-study results and caveats: Researchers report vaccine-associated CD4 TCRs spanning spike, with dominance at 160-218 and 743-854. All repertoire sampling was performed exclusively after the peak T cell response.

Only in-frame clones appear in the TCRdb table, and some are missing; sequencing was by immunoSEQ multiplex PCR. The sample holds approximately 45,000 clones, roughly 90% seen once. Germline V gives CDR1 DFQATT, CDR2 SNEGSKA (reference sequence). V dropped 6 bases and J dropped 7 bases, with 12 bases sitting between them. There are 11 residues in the CDR3. In regard to this clone: Its antigen is unknown.

The receptor's source is an adult who received the AZD1222 COVID-19 vaccine. The gene calls are TRBV20-1 and TRBJ1-2, with no clear D. The sample in question was peripheral blood, obtained 28 days after the second AZD1222 dose. CDR3 region: CSAPNLGGYTF. CDR3 DNA sequence: TGCAGTGCCCCCAATCTGGGTGGCTACACCTTC.